The 6 T cell receptor beta chains reported below all come from one sample, sequenced in a study of cytomegalovirus exposure and HLA in healthy donors. Clones were read by immunoSEQ multiplex PCR, and TCRdb kept only the in-frame ones, dropping some. The data hold approximately 200,000 clones, with under 95% observed a single time. Sequenced input: PBMCs. The receptors stem from a woman aged 18-35 years in good health and CMV-seronegative.

This chain's CDR3 is CASAMLRGVGDIYEQYF. The CDR3 DNA sequence: TGTGCTAGTGCCATGCTCAGGGGAGTAGGGGACATATACGAGCAGTACTTC. The chain employs TRBV12-5 and TRBJ2-7; possible D gene TRBD1, 6 bases. V lost 7 bases to trimming and J lost 4 bases, with 26 bases between them. This CDR3 spans 17 amino acids. Germline CDR1 and CDR2: LGHNT and FRNRAP.

The table lists this clone with a count of one. The CDR3 DNA is TGCGCCAGCAGCGTCTCCGGGACAGGGGGTCAAGAGACCCAGTACTTC. It codes for CASSVSGTGGQETQYF. V gene TRBV5-1 combines with J gene TRBJ2-5, with 11 bases that match TRBD1. The V segment lost 4 bases and the J segment 2 bases; nucleotides outside the gene matches: 7. Germline lookup yields CDR1 SGHRS and CDR2 YFSETQ. There are 16 residues in the CDR3.

The rearrangement joins TRBV7-9 to TRBJ2-7, with D possibly being TRBD2 (6 bases). This CDR3 spans 12 amino acids. The germline CDR1 and CDR2 sequences are SEHNR and FQNEAQ (reference sequence). Trimming removed 5 bases at V and 6 bases at J, with 11 bases between. The CDR3 nucleotides are TGTGCCAGCAGCCTGGGGGGTTCCGAGCAGTACTTC. Its protein product is CASSLGGSEQYF.

The V call is TRBV20-1, the J call TRBJ1-1, with D hard to call. This CDR3 has 10 amino acids. Per the germline V gene, CDR1 is DFQATT and CDR2 is SNEGSKA (reference sequence). Between the trimmed V and J ends, which lost 6 bases and 0 bases, there was a span of 2 bases. The CDR3 here is CSALNTEAFF. CDR3 in DNA: TGCAGTGCCTTGAACACTGAAGCTTTCTTT.

This rearrangement joins TRBV2 to TRBJ2-5; D remains ambiguous. Germline CDR1 SNHLY, CDR2 FYNNEI. The V end lost 1 base, the J end lost 0 bases, and 12 bases lay between the germline ends. This CDR3 contains 16 residues. The CDR3 DNA reads as TGTGCCAGCAGTGAAGGCTGGTCCAGGTACCAAGAGACCCAGTACTTC. This translates into CASSEGWSRYQETQYF.

V usage is TRBV5-1 and J usage is TRBJ1-2; maybe TRBD1 (6 bases). In germline, CDR1 is SGHRS, CDR2 YFSETQ. The CDR3 loop spans 15 amino acids. V was cut by 0 bases and J by 2 bases, with 11 bases left in between. CDR3: CASSLDRAGNYGYTF. The CDR3 DNA reads TGCGCCAGCAGCTTGGACAGGGCGGGCAACTATGGCTACACCTTC.